This T cell receptor beta chain was captured in a study of cytomegalovirus exposure and HLA in healthy donors. Study in general: Most donors, more than 80% of some 400 genotyped, fell in the Caucasian-associated ancestry cluster. Broader study findings: Overall, around 160 TCR beta chains were annotated as cytomegalovirus-associated. Among TCR sequences, most were rare, though some public TCRs appeared in many donors. Prior analysis indicated that the majority of TCR beta V segments exhibited productivity approximately 87% or approximately 30% of the time.

This PCR relied on a set of 60 Vbeta primers and 13 Jbeta primers. TCRdb's copy holds only in-frame clones and misses some; the assay was immunoSEQ multiplex PCR. Of 150,000 to 180,000 clones in the sample, 80% were seen once. A note on this clone: What it recognizes is unknown.

CDR3 length: 15 amino acids. The V gene's germline CDR1 is MNHEY and CDR2 SVGAGI. The V and J genes are TRBV6-5 and TRBJ2-5; possibly TRBD2 for D (6 bases). The J call is uncertain, as TRBJ2-7 better fits the DNA end. The receptor comes from a woman aged 40 to 50 in good health and CMV-seropositive. The sequencing input was PBMCs. CDR3 region: CASSYGGESVYEQYF. CDR3 sequence (DNA): TGTGCCAGCAGTTACGGAGGGGAGTCTGTCTACGAGCAGTACTTC.